The 17 T cell receptor beta chains reported below all come from one sample, sequenced in a study of graft-versus-host responses after intestinal transplantation. Generated by immunoSEQ multiplex PCR, the TCRdb table keeps only in-frame clones and is missing some. The sample has roughly 45,000 clones, about 95% seen once. The sequencing used PBMCs, collected about 320 days after intestinal transplant. The receptors shown here come from a human patient who received an intestinal transplant, so some T cells may come from the graft donor.

The chain combines TRBV12-5 with TRBJ1-2; D is ambiguous. Germline V gene lookup returns CDR1 LGHNT and CDR2 FRNRAP. The CDR3 loop spans 11 amino acids. Trimming removed 5 bases at V and 2 bases at J, with 3 bases between. CDR3 sequence reads: CASGQNYGYTF. DNA of the CDR3: TGTGCTAGTGGTCAGAACTATGGCTACACCTTC.

The chain uses TRBV27 and TRBJ2-4; D is undetermined. The germline V gene encodes CDR1 MNHEY and CDR2 SMNVEV (reference sequence). V was clipped by 6 bases and J by 3 bases, with 9 bases between them. CDR3 length: 13 amino acids. CDR3 loop: CASSALNKNIQYF. CDR3 sequence (DNA): TGTGCCAGCAGCGCCCTGAACAAAAACATTCAGTACTTC.

This clone was seen once. The V and J genes are TRBV5-1 and TRBJ2-1; 10 nucleotides match TRBD1. The CDR3 is made up of 16 amino acids. CDR1 is SGHRS, CDR2 YFSETQ, per germline. Germline trimming cut 4 bases from V and 4 bases from J; bases unmatched to any gene: 8. The DNA for the CDR3 is TGCGCCAGCAGCCCGGGGACAGGGGTCCGGTACAATGAGCAGTTCTTC. Amino acid sequence: CASSPGTGVRYNEQFF.

This rearrangement joins TRBV6-1 to TRBJ1-5; D remains ambiguous. Trimming took off 2 bases at V and 3 bases at J, with 8 bases between the two ends. Germline CDR1 is MNHNS and CDR2 is SASEGT. This CDR3 comprises 14 residues. CDR3 sequence (DNA): TGTGCCAGCAGTGAAATAGCCTTCAATCAGCCCCAGCATTTT. Protein sequence: CASSEIAFNQPQHF.

The V and J genes are TRBV19 and TRBJ1-5; D gene unclear. Per the germline V gene, CDR1 is LNHDA and CDR2 is SQIVND (reference sequence). The CDR3 extends over 15 amino acids. V shed 1 base and J shed 0 bases, with 7 bases lying between them. The CDR3 nucleotides read TGTGCCAGTAGTATAGTGGCGGGTAGCAATCAGCCCCAGCATTTT. Encoded protein: CASSIVAGSNQPQHF.

The chain combines TRBV13 with TRBJ1-2; 8 nucleotides align to TRBD1. Per the germline V gene, CDR1 is PRHDT and CDR2 is FYEKMQ (reference sequence). The CDR3 has 16 residues. V gave up 5 bases and J gave up 7 bases; unmatched junction bases: 15. The CDR3 DNA reads TGTGCCAGCAGCCCTCAGGGGGCCCGTAGTCGTCGTGGCTACACCTTC. This encodes CASSPQGARSRRGYTF.

The chain is built from TRBV10-3 and TRBJ1-2; D remains ambiguous. This CDR3 has 14 residues. Germline V CDR1 and CDR2: ENHRY, SYGVKD. V was trimmed by 5 bases and J by 7 bases, leaving 17 bases between them. The CDR3 sequence: CAISPVVSSSGYTF. In nucleotides, the CDR3 is TGTGCCATCAGTCCGGTCGTGAGTAGTAGTGGCTACACCTTC.

V and J are TRBV11-3 and TRBJ1-6, with D possibly matching TRBD1 (5 bases). This CDR3 is built from 16 residues. Germline V lookup: CDR1 SGHNT, CDR2 YENEEA. V was trimmed by 7 bases and J by 3 bases, leaving 16 bases between them. The CDR3 here is CASNPAGTVYNSPLHF. The CDR3 region has the DNA TGTGCCAGCAATCCCGCAGGGACGGTCTATAATTCACCCCTCCACTTT.

Here the CDR3 DNA reads TGTGCCAGCTCACCACGAGAATCTGGAAACACCATATATTTT. The encoded protein is CASSPRESGNTIYF. The chain joins TRBV18 to TRBJ1-3; D unclear. Germline V CDR1 and CDR2: KGHSH, LQKENI. The CDR3 length is 14 residues. Trimming took 1 base from V and 1 from J, leaving 5 bases between them.

This chain connects TRBV2 to TRBJ2-2; 7 positions match TRBD1. The V gene end was trimmed by 3 bases and the J gene end by 3 bases; junction bases not matched to a gene: 19. CDR3 length: 20 amino acids. Germline lookup yields CDR1 SNHLY and CDR2 FYNNEI. In DNA form, the CDR3 reads TGTGCCAGCAGTGACACCCCCGGGACAGACGAGGCTTGGGACACCGGGGAGCTGTTTTTT. This sequence encodes CASSDTPGTDEAWDTGELFF.

The V call is TRBV19, the J call TRBJ1-5; no definite D call. Germline V gives CDR1 LNHDA, CDR2 SQIVND (reference sequence). Between the trimmed V and J ends, which lost 3 bases and 4 bases, there was a span of 7 bases. The CDR3 is 13 residues long. The CDR3 DNA sequence: TGTGCCAGTAGTATGCATCCAAATCAGCCCCAGCATTTT. As protein: CASSMHPNQPQHF. The full variable domain, rest sourced from reference TRBV19 and TRBJ1-5, is DGGITQSPKYLFRKEGQNVTLSCEQNLNHDAMYWYRQDPGQGLRLIYYSQIVNDFQKGDIAEGYSVSREKKESFPLTVTSAQKNPTAFYLCASSMHPNQPQHFGDGTRLSIL.

The J gene is TRBJ2-3, the V gene TRBV6-6; 13 bases are shared with TRBD2. With V trimmed by 6 bases and J by 5 bases, 5 bases remained unmatched. This CDR3 is built from 15 residues. The V gene's germline CDR1 is MNHNY and CDR2 SVGAGI (reference sequence). In nucleotides, the CDR3 is TGTGCCAGCAGCCTACTAGCGGGGGGGCGAGATACGCAGTATTTT. Its protein product is CASSLLAGGRDTQYF.

The chain joins TRBV7-9 to TRBJ2-7; D call uncertain. V was trimmed by 2 bases and J by 5 bases, leaving 13 bases between them. Germline lookup yields CDR1 SEHNR and CDR2 FQNEAQ (reference sequence). CDR3 length: 14 residues. For the CDR3, the DNA is TGTGCCAGCAGCTTAAGTAGTAGGTCGGACGAGCAGTACTTC. It codes for CASSLSSRSDEQYF.

This clone was seen a few times. Distinct nucleotide sequences in the sample also encode this CDR3. The rearrangement links TRBV15 to TRBJ2-7; D is unclear. Per the germline V gene, CDR1 is LNHNV and CDR2 is YYDKDF (reference sequence). The CDR3 runs to 12 residues. Trimming stripped 0 bases from V and 4 bases from J, with 4 bases between. Here the CDR3 DNA reads TGTGCCACCAGCAGAGATGGGTACGAGCAGTACTTC. Encoded protein: CATSRDGYEQYF.

The rearrangement joins TRBV20-1 to TRBJ1-4; D not resolved. There are 11 residues in the CDR3. Germline lookup yields CDR1 DFQATT and CDR2 SNEGSKA (reference sequence). The V end lost 6 bases, the J end lost 8 bases, and 10 bases lay between the germline ends. The chain's CDR3 is CSAPAGEKLFF. CDR3 DNA sequence: TGCAGTGCGCCCGCCGGAGAAAAACTGTTTTTT.

This clone was counted once. The chain couples TRBV9 to TRBJ2-5; TRBD1 aligns across 8 bases. Germline V lookup: CDR1 SGDLS, CDR2 YYNGEE. The CDR3 length is 16 residues. V lost 2 bases and J lost 5; bases outside the gene matches: 11. The CDR3 loop is CASSVIGQGAGETQYF. In nucleotides, the CDR3 is TGTGCCAGCAGCGTGATTGGCCAGGGGGCTGGGGAGACCCAGTACTTC.

The CDR3 is CASSPDNEQFF. For the CDR3, the DNA is TGTGCCAGCTCACCCGACAATGAGCAGTTCTTC. This chain uses TRBV18 with TRBJ2-1; D ambiguous. The V gene lost 3 bases and the J gene lost 5 bases, with 2 bases spanning the gap. CDR3 length: 11 amino acids. CDR1 KGHSH and CDR2 LQKENI come from the germline V gene.